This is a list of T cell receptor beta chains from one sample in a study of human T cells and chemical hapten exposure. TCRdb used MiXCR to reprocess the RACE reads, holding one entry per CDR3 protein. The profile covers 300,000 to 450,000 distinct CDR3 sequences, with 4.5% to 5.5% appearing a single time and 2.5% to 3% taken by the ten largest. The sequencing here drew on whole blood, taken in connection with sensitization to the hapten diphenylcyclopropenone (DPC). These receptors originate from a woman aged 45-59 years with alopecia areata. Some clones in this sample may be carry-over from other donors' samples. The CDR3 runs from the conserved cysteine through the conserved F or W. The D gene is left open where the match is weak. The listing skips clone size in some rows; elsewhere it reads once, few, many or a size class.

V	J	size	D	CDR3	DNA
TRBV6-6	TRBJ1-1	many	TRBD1	CASSYLKAGTGGIAEAFF	TGTGCCAGCAGTTACTTAAAGGCAGGGACAGGGGGCATCGCTGAAGCTTTCTTT
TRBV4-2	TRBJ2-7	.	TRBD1	CASSQVTGAGQGYEQYF	TGTGCCAGCAGCCAGGTAACCGGCGCAGGACAGGGCTACGAGCAGTACTTC
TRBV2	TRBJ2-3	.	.	CASSEGWYSTDTQYF	TGTGCCAGCAGTGAAGGCTGGTATAGCACAGATACGCAGTATTTT
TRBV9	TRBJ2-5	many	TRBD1	CASSFGQGMGETQYF	TGTGCCAGCAGCTTCGGACAGGGGATGGGTGAGACCCAGTACTTC
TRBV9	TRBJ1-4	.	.	CASSVGPNGEKLFF	TGTGCCAGCAGCGTAGGACCCAACGGGGAAAAACTGTTTTTT
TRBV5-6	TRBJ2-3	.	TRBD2	CASIKLGGLAGGPDTQYF	TGTGCCAGCATCAAGTTGGGGGGACTAGCGGGAGGCCCCGATACGCAGTATTTT
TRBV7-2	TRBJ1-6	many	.	CASIQQEGGSPLHF	TGTGCCAGCATCCAACAGGAGGGGGGCTCACCCCTCCACTTT
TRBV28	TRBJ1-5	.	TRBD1	CASRLGQILNQPQHF	TGTGCCAGCAGGCTGGGACAGATACTTAATCAGCCCCAGCATTTT
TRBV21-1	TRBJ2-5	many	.	CASSKVGQGLQETQYF	TGTGCCAGCAGCAAAGTCGGGCAGGGCCTGCAAGAGACCCAGTACTTC
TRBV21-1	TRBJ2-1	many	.	CASSKRTGTYNEQFF	TGTGCCAGCAGCAAAAGGACAGGTACCTACAATGAGCAGTTCTTC
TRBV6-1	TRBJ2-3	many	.	CASRAPGDTQYF	TGTGCCAGCCGGGCCCCCGGGGATACGCAGTATTTT
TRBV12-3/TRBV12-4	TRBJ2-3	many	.	CAIGGVGTDTQYF	TGTGCCATAGGAGGGGTTGGCACAGATACGCAGTATTTT
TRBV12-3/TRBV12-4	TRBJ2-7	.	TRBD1	CASSAQTGGGYEQYF	TGTGCCAGCAGTGCACAGACAGGGGGAGGCTACGAGCAGTACTTC
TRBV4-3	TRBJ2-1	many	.	CASSLFRGSAEQFF	TGCGCCAGCAGCCTCTTTAGAGGTAGCGCTGAGCAGTTCTTC
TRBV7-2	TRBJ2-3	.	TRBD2	CASSLGSRLAATDTQYF	TGTGCCAGCAGCTTAGGGTCCAGACTAGCTGCGACAGATACGCAGTATTTT
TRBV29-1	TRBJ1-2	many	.	CSVADSLTYGYTF	TGCAGCGTCGCTGACAGCCTAACCTATGGCTACACCTTC
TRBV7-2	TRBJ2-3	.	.	CASSLDYSTDTQYF	TGTGCCAGCAGCTTGGACTATAGCACAGATACGCAGTATTTT
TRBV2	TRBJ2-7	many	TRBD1	CASSDRDRSSYEQYF	TGTGCCAGCAGTGACAGGGACAGGAGCTCCTACGAGCAGTACTTC
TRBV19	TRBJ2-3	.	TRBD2	CASSIGGGGFADTQYF	TGTGCCAGTAGTATAGGTGGCGGGGGGTTCGCAGATACGCAGTATTTT
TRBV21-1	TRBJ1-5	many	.	CASSNEGDGNQPQHF	TGTGCCAGCAGCAACGAGGGCGACGGCAATCAGCCCCAGCATTTT
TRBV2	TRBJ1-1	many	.	CASSEYGPGAFF	TGTGCCAGCAGTGAATATGGGCCCGGCGCTTTCTTT
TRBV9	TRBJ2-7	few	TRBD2	CASSPTRAGKTSYEQYF	TGTGCCAGCAGCCCAACAAGAGCGGGGAAGACCTCCTACGAGCAGTACTTC
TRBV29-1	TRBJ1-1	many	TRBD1	CSAYRGSGNTEAFF	TGCAGCGCGTACAGGGGTAGTGGGAACACTGAAGCTTTCTTT
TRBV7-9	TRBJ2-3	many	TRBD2	CAGGRAVDTQYF	TGTGCCGGCGGGAGGGCCGTAGATACGCAGTATTTT
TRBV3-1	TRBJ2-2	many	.	CASSGVEELFF	TGTGCCAGCAGCGGGGTAGAGGAGCTGTTTTTT
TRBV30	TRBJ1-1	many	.	CAWGDRMAEAFF	TGTGCCTGGGGCGACAGGATGGCTGAAGCTTTCTTT
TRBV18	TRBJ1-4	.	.	CASSPGRTNEKLFF	TGTGCCAGCTCACCGGGCAGGACTAATGAAAAACTGTTTTTT
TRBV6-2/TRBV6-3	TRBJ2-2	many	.	CASALGLLGGELFF	TGTGCCAGCGCTTTGGGACTCTTGGGCGGGGAGCTGTTTTTT
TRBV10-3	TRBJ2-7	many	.	CAISRTGFGEQYF	TGTGCCATCAGCCGTACAGGGTTCGGCGAGCAGTACTTC
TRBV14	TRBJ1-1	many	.	CASSQQGWITQAFF	TGTGCCAGCAGCCAACAGGGTTGGATAACCCAAGCTTTCTTT
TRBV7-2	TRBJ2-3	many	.	CASSSEASVSDTQYF	TGTGCCAGCAGCTCGGAAGCTAGCGTGTCAGATACGCAGTATTTT
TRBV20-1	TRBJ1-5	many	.	CSARGGDSNQPQHF	TGCAGTGCTAGGGGGGGTGATAGCAATCAGCCCCAGCATTTT
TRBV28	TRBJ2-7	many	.	CASIPSGRSSFYEQYF	TGTGCCAGCATCCCCAGTGGAAGGTCCTCCTTCTACGAGCAGTACTTC
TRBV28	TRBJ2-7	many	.	CASPFCSYEQYF	TGTGCCAGCCCCTTTTGCTCCTACGAGCAGTACTTC
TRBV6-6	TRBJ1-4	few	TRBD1	CASRETGGWGEKLFF	TGTGCCAGCAGGGAAACAGGGGGCTGGGGTGAAAAACTGTTTTTT
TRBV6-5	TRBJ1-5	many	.	CASSYSGGAGQPQHF	TGTGCCAGCAGTTACTCCGGGGGGGCTGGACAGCCCCAGCATTTT
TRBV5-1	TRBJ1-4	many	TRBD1	CASSLGQGSGSEKLFF	TGCGCCAGCAGCTTGGGACAGGGGAGTGGCAGTGAAAAACTGTTTTTT
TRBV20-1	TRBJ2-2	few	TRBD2	CSASGGAPGELFF	TGCAGTGCTAGCGGGGGGGCCCCCGGGGAGCTGTTTTTT
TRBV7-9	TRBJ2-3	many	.	CASSPAPPGSKDTQYF	TGTGCCAGCAGCCCAGCACCCCCGGGGTCGAAAGATACGCAGTATTTT
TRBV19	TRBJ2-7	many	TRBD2	CASSPGTSGAYEQYF	TGTGCCAGTAGTCCCGGGACTAGCGGGGCCTACGAGCAGTACTTC
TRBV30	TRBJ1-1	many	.	CAWGSTGRTGYEAFF	TGTGCCTGGGGATCGACAGGACGCACGGGTTACGAAGCTTTCTTT